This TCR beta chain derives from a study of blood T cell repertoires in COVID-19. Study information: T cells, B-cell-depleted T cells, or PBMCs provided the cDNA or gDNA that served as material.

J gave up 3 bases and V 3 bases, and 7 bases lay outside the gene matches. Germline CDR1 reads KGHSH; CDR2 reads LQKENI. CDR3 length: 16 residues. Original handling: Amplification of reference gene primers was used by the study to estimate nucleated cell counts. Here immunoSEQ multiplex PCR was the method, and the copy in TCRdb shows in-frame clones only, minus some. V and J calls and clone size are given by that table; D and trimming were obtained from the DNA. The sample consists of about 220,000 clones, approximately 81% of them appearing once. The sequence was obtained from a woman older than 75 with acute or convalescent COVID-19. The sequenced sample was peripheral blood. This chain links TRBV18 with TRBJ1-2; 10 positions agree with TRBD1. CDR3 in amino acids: CASSPLTGGEDYGYTF. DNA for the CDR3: TGTGCCAGCTCACCGTTGACAGGGGGCGAGGACTATGGCTACACCTTC.